Sequencing of this T cell receptor (beta chain) was carried out in a study of control samples from healthy donors and cancer patients. This clone was seen only a few times. Clones were read by immunoSEQ multiplex PCR, and TCRdb kept only the in-frame ones, dropping some. This sample carries fewer than 150,000 clones, approximately 90% of them seen once, and the ten largest clones take 7.8%. CDR3 size: 15 residues. CDR1 is SGHTA and CDR2 is FQGNSA in the germline V gene. Trimming took 4 bases from V and 4 from J; bases not matched to a gene: 7. The chain has TRBV7-2 and TRBJ2-5; 9 nucleotides line up with TRBD2. This clonotype was sampled from a woman aged 18-29 years in good health. The sample was blood. CDR3 protein: CASSSGTSNGETQYF. The CDR3 DNA reads TGTGCCAGCAGCTCCGGGACTAGCAATGGAGAGACCCAGTACTTC.